This passage covers 3 T cell receptor beta chains from one sample sequenced in a study of cytomegalovirus exposure and HLA in healthy donors. It was with 60 Vbeta and 13 Jbeta primers that the PCR ran. Measured with immunoSEQ multiplex PCR; TCRdb has only the in-frame clones, and not every one. The sample lists fewer than 130,000 clones, about three quarters occurring once. The sequencing sample was made of PBMCs. The receptor set was obtained from a woman in her 30s in good health and CMV-seronegative.

A single count supports this clone. This chain joins TRBV7-2 and TRBJ1-4; 10 bases fit TRBD1. V lost 5 bases to trimming and J lost 10 bases; unmatched junction nucleotides: 10. The CDR3 is 15 amino acids. Per germline, CDR1 SGHTA and CDR2 FQGNSA. In DNA form, the CDR3 reads TGTGCCAGCAGCCCACCTGGACAGGGGGTCGGAAAACTGTTTTTT. It codes for CASSPPGQGVGKLFF. The full variable domain, completed using reference TRBV7-2 and TRBJ1-4, is GAGVSQSPSNKVTEKGKDVELRCDPISGHTALYWYRQSLGQGLEFLIYFQGNSAPDKSGLPSDRFSAERTGGSVSTLTIQRTQQEDSAVYLCASSPPGQGVGKLFFGSGTQLSVL.

There are a few counts of this clone. The genes are TRBV4-1 and TRBJ2-7; 13 nucleotides match TRBD2. Germline assignment: CDR1 MGHRA and CDR2 YSYEKL. The length of the CDR3 is 16 residues. Losses at the gene ends were 1 base for V and 2 bases for J; bases not matched to a gene: 2. The CDR3 DNA sequence: TGCGCCAGCAGCCAAGTCGGGACTAGCGGGGCCTACGAGCAGTACTTC. Its translation: CASSQVGTSGAYEQYF.

The V call is TRBV30, the J call TRBJ1-1, with D tentatively TRBD1 (6 bases). The length of the CDR3 is 13 residues. The germline CDR1 and CDR2 sequences are GTSNPN and SVGIG (reference sequence). The V and J ends lost 5 bases and 7 bases respectively, with 17 bases between them. The CDR3 DNA sequence: TGTGCCTGGTCCCGGGCAGGGGTGGGTGAAGCTTTCTTT. Translated, it gives CAWSRAGVGEAFF.